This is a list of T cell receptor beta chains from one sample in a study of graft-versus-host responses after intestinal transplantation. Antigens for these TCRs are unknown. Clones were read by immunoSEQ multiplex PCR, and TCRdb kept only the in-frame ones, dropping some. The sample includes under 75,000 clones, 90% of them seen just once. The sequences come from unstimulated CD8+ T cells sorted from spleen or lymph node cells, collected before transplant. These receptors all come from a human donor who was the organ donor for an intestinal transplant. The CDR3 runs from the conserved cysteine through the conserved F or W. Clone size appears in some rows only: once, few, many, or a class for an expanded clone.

cdr3_aa: CASSIIANEQFF; clone_size: NA; j_call: TRBJ2-1; v_call: TRBV19
cdr3_aa: CASSEAGGGGSPLHF; clone_size: NA; j_call: TRBJ1-6; v_call: TRBV6-1
cdr3_aa: CASSYSILGFGGYTF; clone_size: NA; j_call: TRBJ1-2; v_call: TRBV6-5
cdr3_aa: CASSYTIAGYNEQFF; clone_size: NA; j_call: TRBJ2-1; v_call: TRBV7-2
cdr3_aa: CASSVPTGGEGVDKSSYNSPLHF; clone_size: NA; j_call: TRBJ1-6; v_call: TRBV2
cdr3_aa: CASSQGRGQPQHF; clone_size: NA; j_call: TRBJ1-5; v_call: TRBV14
cdr3_aa: CAISESASGGASTDTQYF; clone_size: NA; j_call: TRBJ2-3; v_call: TRBV10-3
cdr3_aa: CASSLVGRPATNEKLFF; clone_size: NA; j_call: TRBJ1-4; v_call: TRBV7-9
cdr3_aa: CATSSLYEQGYGYTF; clone_size: NA; j_call: TRBJ1-2; v_call: TRBV15
cdr3_aa: CASSQLGELFF; clone_size: NA; j_call: TRBJ1-4; v_call: TRBV4-1
cdr3_aa: CASSLLEGDSYNEQFF; clone_size: NA; j_call: TRBJ2-1; v_call: TRBV5-4
cdr3_aa: CASSLKWDRAYNEQFF; clone_size: NA; j_call: TRBJ2-1; v_call: TRBV5-1
cdr3_aa: CSVAQASGGYNEQFF; clone_size: NA; j_call: TRBJ2-1; v_call: TRBV29-1
cdr3_aa: CASRAIDREDGYTF; clone_size: NA; j_call: TRBJ1-2; v_call: TRBV5-1
cdr3_aa: CASSERVEETQYF; clone_size: NA; j_call: TRBJ2-5; v_call: TRBV2
cdr3_aa: CASGLMGLLNEQFF; clone_size: NA; j_call: TRBJ2-1; v_call: TRBV7-9
cdr3_aa: CASSDSSGGATDTQYF; clone_size: few; j_call: TRBJ2-3; v_call: TRBV6-4
cdr3_aa: CASSEWGEEVGEQFF; clone_size: NA; j_call: TRBJ2-1; v_call: TRBV6-1
cdr3_aa: CASSNQGISNQPQHF; clone_size: NA; j_call: TRBJ1-5; v_call: TRBV7-3
cdr3_aa: CASSTGLRNEQFF; clone_size: NA; j_call: TRBJ2-1; v_call: TRBV19
cdr3_aa: CASSTPRRYGYTF; clone_size: NA; j_call: TRBJ1-2; v_call: TRBV7-8
cdr3_aa: CASSLGQDIYNEQFF; clone_size: NA; j_call: TRBJ2-1; v_call: TRBV7-3
cdr3_aa: CASSSDSSYSNQPQHF; clone_size: NA; j_call: TRBJ1-5; v_call: TRBV7-9
cdr3_aa: CAISESGQGAGQPQHF; clone_size: NA; j_call: TRBJ1-5; v_call: TRBV10-3
cdr3_aa: CASSLSGLAGLDTQYF; clone_size: NA; j_call: TRBJ2-3; v_call: TRBV9
cdr3_aa: CASSQEADRGPGELFF; clone_size: few; j_call: TRBJ2-2; v_call: TRBV4-2
cdr3_aa: CASRGTNQETQYF; clone_size: NA; j_call: TRBJ2-5; v_call: TRBV11-2
cdr3_aa: CASSDSKGADTQYF; clone_size: NA; j_call: TRBJ2-3; v_call: TRBV6-4
cdr3_aa: CASSLTDRAYYGYTF; clone_size: NA; j_call: TRBJ1-2; v_call: TRBV28
cdr3_aa: CASSQEVRVGELFF; clone_size: NA; j_call: TRBJ2-2; v_call: TRBV4-1
cdr3_aa: CAINTTGYNSPLHF; clone_size: NA; j_call: TRBJ1-6; v_call: TRBV10-3
cdr3_aa: CASSYGGDNEQFF; clone_size: NA; j_call: TRBJ2-1; v_call: TRBV6-5
cdr3_aa: CASSMSMNTEAFF; clone_size: few; j_call: TRBJ1-1; v_call: TRBV19
cdr3_aa: CASSYQGSGANVLTF; clone_size: NA; j_call: TRBJ2-6; v_call: TRBV6-5
cdr3_aa: CAAGAAGELFF; clone_size: NA; j_call: TRBJ2-2; v_call: TRBV6-5